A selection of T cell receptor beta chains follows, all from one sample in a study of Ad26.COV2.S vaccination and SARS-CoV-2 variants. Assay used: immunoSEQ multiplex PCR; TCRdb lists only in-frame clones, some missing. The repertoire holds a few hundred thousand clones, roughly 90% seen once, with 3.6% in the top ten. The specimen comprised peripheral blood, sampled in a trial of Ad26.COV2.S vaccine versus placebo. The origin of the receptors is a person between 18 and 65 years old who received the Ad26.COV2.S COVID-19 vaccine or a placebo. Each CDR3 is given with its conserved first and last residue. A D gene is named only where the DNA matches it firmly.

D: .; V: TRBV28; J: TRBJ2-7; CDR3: CASTNSGTAVFYEQYF
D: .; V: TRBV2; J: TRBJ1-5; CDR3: CASSERVRQPQHF
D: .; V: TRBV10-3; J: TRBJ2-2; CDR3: CAISGTGTRNTGELFF
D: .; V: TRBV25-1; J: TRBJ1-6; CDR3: CASSEGGESPLHF
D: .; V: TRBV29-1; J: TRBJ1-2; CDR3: CSVEGGQGYTF
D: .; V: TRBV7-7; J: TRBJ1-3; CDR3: CASSRDPLPGNTIYF
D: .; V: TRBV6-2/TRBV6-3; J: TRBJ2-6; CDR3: CASSPRDKQRMGANVLTF
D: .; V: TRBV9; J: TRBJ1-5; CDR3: CASSVVPEDQPQHF
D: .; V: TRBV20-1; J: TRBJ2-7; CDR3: CSTQFSYEQYF
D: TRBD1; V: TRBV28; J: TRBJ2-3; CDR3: CASGQDRGPADTQYF
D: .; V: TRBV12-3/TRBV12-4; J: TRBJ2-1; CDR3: CASTLPYGGEQFF
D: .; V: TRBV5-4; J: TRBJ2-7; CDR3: CASSLEDLTYEQYF
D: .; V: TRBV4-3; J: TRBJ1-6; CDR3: CASSQDLSEYGSYNSPLHF
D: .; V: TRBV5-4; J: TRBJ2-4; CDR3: CASSTSGDIQYF